This TCR beta chain was recovered during a study of blood T cell repertoires in COVID-19. Overall study context: Sites across the United States, Italy and Spain contributed samples from acute and convalescent COVID-19. T cells, B-cell-depleted T cells, or PBMCs provided the cDNA or gDNA that served as material.

Authors' analysis steps: Counts of nucleated cells, estimated from reference gene primer amplification, were obtained. Using immunoSEQ multiplex PCR, the repertoire was profiled, and TCRdb retains in-frame clones only, with some absent. V and J calls and clone size are as listed in that table; D and trimming were resolved from the DNA. The table includes fewer than 200,000 clones, roughly 84% detected once. V lost 6 bases and J 4 bases, leaving 13 bases between the germline ends. This CDR3 spans 13 amino acids. Per germline, CDR1 SQVTM and CDR2 ANQGSEA. The sample taken for sequencing was peripheral blood. J is TRBJ1-3 and V is TRBV29-1; D ambiguous. This clonotype originated in a man between 40 and 49 years old with acute or convalescent COVID-19. This CDR3 reads CSVSSVSGNTIYF. In nucleotides, the CDR3 is TGCAGCGTGTCGTCGGTGTCCGGAAACACCATATATTTT.